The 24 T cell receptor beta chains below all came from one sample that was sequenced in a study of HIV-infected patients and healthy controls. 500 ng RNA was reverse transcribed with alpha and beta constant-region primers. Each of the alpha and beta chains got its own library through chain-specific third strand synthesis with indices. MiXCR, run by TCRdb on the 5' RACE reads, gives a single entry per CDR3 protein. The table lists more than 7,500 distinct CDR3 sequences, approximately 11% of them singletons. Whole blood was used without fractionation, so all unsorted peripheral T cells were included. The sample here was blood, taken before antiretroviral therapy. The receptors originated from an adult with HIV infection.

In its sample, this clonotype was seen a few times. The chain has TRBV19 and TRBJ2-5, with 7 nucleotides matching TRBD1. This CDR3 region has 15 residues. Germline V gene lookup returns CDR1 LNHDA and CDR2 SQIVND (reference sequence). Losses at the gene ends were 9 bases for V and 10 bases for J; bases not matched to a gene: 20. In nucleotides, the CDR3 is TGTGCCAGCCGATTTACCGGGACAGAGCCAAGAAACCAGTACTTC. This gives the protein CASRFTGTEPRNQYF. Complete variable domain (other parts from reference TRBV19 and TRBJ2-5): DGGITQSPKYLFRKEGQNVTLSCEQNLNHDAMYWYRQDPGQGLRLIYYSQIVNDFQKGDIAEGYSVSREKKESFPLTVTSAQKNPTAFYLCASRFTGTEPRNQYFGPGTRLLVL.

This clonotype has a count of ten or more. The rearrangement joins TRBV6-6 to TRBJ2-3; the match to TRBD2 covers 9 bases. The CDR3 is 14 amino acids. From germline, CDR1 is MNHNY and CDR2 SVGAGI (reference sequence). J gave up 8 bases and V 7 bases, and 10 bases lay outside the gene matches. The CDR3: CASTGAGGPGTQYF. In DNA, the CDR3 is TGTGCCAGCACTGGGGCGGGGGGGCCTGGTACGCAGTATTTT.

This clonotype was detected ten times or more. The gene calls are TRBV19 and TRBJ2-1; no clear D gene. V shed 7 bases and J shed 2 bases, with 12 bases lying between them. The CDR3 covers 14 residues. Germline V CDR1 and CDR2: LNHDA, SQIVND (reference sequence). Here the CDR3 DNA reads TGTGCCAGTACTCCGAATCGGGCCTACAATGAGCAGTTCTTC. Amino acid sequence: CASTPNRAYNEQFF.

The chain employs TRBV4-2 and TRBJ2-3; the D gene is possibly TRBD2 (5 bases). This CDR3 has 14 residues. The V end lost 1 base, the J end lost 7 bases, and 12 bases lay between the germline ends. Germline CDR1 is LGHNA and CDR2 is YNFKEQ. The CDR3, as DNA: TGTGCCAGCAGCCAAGTAGTGGCTAGCAATACGCAGTATTTT. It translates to CASSQVVASNTQYF.

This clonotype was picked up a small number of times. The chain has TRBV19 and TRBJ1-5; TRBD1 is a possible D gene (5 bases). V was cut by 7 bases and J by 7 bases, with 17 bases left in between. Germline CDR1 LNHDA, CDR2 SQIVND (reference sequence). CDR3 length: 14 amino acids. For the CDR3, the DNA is TGTGCCAGTACTAGGGGCCCGGGCGGGCAGCCCCAGCATTTT. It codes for CASTRGPGGQPQHF.

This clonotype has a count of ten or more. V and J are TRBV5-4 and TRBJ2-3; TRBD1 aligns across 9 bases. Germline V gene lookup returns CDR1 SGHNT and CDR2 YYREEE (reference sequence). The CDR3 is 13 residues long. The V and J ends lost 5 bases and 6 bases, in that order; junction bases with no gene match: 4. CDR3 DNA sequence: TGTGCCAGCAGGAGACAGGGGGTGGATACGCAGTATTTT. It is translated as CASRRQGVDTQYF.

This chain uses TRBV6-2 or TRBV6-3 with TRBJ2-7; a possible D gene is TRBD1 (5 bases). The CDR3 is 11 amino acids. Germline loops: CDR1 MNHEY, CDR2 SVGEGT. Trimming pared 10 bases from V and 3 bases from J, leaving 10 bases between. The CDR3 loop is CATSDSYEQYF. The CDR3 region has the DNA TGTGCCACCTCTGACAGCTACGAGCAGTACTTC.

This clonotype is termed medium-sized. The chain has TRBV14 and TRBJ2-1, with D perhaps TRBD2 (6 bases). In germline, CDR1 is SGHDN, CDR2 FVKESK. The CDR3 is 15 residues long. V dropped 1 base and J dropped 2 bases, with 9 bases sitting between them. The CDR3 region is CASSQGLGAYNEQFF. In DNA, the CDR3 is TGTGCCAGCAGCCAAGGACTAGGGGCCTACAATGAGCAGTTCTTC.

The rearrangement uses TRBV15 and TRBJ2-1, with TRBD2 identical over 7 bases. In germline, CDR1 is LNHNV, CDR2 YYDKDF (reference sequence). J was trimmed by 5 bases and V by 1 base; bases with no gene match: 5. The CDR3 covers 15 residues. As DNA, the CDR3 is TGTGCCACCAGCAGAGGCCAGCGGGGAAACAATGAGCAGTTCTTC. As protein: CATSRGQRGNNEQFF.

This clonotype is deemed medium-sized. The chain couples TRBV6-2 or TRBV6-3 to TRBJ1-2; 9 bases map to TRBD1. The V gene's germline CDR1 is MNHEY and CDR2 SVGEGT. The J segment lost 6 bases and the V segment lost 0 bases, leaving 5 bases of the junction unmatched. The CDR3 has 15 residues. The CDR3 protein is CASSYSGTGMDGYTF. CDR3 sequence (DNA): TGTGCCAGCAGTTACTCCGGGACAGGGATGGATGGCTACACCTTC.

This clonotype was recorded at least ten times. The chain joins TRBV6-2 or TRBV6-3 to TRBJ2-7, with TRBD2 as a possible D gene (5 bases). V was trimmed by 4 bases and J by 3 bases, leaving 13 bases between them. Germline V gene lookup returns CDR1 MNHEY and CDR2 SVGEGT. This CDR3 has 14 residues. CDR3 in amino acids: CASSLLDGNYEQYF. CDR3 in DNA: TGTGCCAGCAGTTTACTGGACGGGAACTACGAGCAGTACTTC.

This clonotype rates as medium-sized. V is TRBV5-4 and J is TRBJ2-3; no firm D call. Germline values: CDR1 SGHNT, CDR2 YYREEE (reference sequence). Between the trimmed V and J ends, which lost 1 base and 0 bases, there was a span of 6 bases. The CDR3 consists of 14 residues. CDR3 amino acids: CASSLWGSTDTQYF. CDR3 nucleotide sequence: TGTGCCAGCAGCTTGTGGGGAAGCACAGATACGCAGTATTTT.

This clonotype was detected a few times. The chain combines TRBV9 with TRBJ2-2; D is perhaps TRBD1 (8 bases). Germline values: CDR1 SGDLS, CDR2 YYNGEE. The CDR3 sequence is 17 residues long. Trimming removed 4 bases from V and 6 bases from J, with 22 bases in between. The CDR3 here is CASSPPRGTGGAGELFF. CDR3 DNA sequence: TGTGCCAGCAGCCCCCCTCGGGGTACAGGGGGGGCCGGGGAGCTGTTTTTT.

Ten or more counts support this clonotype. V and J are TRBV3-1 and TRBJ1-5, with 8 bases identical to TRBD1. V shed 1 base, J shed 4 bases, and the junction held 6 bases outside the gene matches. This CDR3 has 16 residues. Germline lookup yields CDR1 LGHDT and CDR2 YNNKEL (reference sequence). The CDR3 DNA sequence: TGTGCCAGCAGCCAAGGGGGTCAGGGGGCTAATCAGCCCCAGCATTTT. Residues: CASSQGGQGANQPQHF.

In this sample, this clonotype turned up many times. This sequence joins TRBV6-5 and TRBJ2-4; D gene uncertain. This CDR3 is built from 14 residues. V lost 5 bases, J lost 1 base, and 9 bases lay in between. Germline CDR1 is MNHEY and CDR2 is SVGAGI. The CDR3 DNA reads TGTGCCAGCAGTACCGCCGGGGCCAAAAACATTCAGTACTTC. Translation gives CASSTAGAKNIQYF.

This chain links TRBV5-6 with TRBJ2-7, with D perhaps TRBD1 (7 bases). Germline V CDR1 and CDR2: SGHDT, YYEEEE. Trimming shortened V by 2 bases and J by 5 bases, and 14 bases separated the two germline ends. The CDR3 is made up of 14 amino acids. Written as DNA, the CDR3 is TGTGCCAGCAGCTTCCGCAGGGGGGCCAACGAGCAGTACTTC. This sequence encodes CASSFRRGANEQYF. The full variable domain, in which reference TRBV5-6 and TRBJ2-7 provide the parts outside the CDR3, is DAGVTQSPTHLIKTRGQQVTLRCSPKSGHDTVSWYQQALGQGPQFIFQYYEEEERQRGNFPDRFSGHQFPNYSSELNVNALLLGDSALYLCASSFRRGANEQYFGPGTRLTVT.

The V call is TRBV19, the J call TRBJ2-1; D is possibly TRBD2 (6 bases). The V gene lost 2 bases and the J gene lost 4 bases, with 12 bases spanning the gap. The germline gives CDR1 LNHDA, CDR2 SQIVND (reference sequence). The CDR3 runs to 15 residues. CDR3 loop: CASSIREAGYNEQFF. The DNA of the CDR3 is TGTGCCAGTAGTATAAGGGAGGCGGGTTACAATGAGCAGTTCTTC.

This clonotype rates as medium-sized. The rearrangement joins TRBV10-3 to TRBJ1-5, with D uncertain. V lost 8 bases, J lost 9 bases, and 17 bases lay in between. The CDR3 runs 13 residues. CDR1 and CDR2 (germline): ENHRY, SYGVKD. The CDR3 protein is CAIGENADRPQHF. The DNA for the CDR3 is TGTGCCATCGGAGAAAACGCGGATCGGCCCCAGCATTTT.

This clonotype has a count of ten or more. The DNA for the CDR3 is TGTGCCAGCAGCTTAAAGCGACGGCTGAACACTGAAGCTTTCTTT. Translated: CASSLKRRLNTEAFF. V and J are TRBV7-9 and TRBJ1-1; D unresolved. V lost 2 bases and J 0 bases, leaving 10 bases between the germline ends. There are 15 residues in the CDR3. Germline lookup yields CDR1 SEHNR and CDR2 FQNEAQ (reference sequence).

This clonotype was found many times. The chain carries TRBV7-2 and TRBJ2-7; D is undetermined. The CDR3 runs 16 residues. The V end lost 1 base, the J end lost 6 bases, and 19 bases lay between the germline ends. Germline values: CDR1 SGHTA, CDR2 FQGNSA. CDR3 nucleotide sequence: TGTGCCAGCAGCTTAGGGTGGTTCGGCTCAGCGCCCGAGCAGTACTTC. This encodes CASSLGWFGSAPEQYF.

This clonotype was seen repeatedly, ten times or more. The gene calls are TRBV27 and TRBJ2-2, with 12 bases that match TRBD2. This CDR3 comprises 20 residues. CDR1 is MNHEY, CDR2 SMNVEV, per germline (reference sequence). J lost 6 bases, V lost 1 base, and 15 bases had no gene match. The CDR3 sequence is CASSLYLSETSGSHAGELFF. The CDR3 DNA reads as TGTGCCAGCAGTTTATATTTATCGGAGACTAGCGGGAGCCACGCCGGGGAGCTGTTTTTT.

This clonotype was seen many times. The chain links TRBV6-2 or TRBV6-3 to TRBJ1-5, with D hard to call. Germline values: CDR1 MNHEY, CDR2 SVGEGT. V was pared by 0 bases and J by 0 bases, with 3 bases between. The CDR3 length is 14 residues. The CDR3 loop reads CASSYSSSNQPQHF. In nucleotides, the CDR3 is TGTGCCAGCAGTTACTCGAGTAGCAATCAGCCCCAGCATTTT.

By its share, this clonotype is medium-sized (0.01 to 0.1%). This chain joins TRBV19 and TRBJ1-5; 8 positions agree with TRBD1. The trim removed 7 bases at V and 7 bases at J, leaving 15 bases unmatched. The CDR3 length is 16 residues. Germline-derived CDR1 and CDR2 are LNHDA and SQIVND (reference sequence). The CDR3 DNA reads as TGTGCCAGTATCCCAGGGGGCGCGGTGTCTAACCAGCCCCAGCATTTT. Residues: CASIPGGAVSNQPQHF.

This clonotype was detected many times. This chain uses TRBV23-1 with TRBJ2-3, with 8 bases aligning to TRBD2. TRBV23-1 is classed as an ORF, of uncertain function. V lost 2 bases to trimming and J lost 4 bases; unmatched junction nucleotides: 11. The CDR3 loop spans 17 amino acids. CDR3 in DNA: TGCGCCAGCAGTCAAAGAAGAGTTAGCGGGGTCCCAGATACGCAGTATTTT. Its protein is CASSQRRVSGVPDTQYF.